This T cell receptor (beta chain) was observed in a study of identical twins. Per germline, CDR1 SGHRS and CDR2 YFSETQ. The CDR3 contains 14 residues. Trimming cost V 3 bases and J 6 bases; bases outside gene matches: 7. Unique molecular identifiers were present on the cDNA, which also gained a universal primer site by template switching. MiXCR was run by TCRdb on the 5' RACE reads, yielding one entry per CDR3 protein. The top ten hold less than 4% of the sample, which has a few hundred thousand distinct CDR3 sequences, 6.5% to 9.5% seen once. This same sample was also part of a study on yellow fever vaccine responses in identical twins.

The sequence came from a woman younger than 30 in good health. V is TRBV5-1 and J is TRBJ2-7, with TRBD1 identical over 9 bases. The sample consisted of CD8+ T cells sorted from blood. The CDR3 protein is CASSSGTGSLEQYF. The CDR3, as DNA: TGCGCCAGCAGCTCCGGGACAGGGTCCCTCGAGCAGTACTTC.